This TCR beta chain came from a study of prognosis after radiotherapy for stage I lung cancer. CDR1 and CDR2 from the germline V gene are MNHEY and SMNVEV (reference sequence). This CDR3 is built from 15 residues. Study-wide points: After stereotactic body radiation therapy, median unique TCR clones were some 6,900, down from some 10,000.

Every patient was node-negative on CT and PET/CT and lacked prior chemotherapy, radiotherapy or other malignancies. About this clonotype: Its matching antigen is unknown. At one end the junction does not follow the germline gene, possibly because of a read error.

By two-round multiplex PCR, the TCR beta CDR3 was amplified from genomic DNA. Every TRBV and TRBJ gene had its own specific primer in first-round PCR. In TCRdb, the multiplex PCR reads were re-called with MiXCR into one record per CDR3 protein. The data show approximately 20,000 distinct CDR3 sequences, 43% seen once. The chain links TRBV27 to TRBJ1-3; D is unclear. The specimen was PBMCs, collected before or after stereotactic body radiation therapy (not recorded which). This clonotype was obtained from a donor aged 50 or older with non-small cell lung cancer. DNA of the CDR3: TGTGCCAGCAGTTTTACCGCCAGCTCTGGAGACACAATATATTTT. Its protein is CASSFTASSGDTIYF.